By share of the sample, the clone carrying this TCR beta chain is medium-sized (0.01 to 0.1%). Its antigen is unknown. Genes here carry mouse names. The read comes to an end 1 residue before the CDR3 does, leaving the germline J gene to fill in the end. The data belong to a study of tissue T cells after allogeneic stem cell transplantation. Time point described: mouse harvest day 14 after allogeneic transplant. The graft held 10^6 splenic CD5+ T cells and 10^7 T-cell-depleted bone marrow cells. This mouse GVHD model was MHC-mismatched B6 to BALB/c, profiled day 7 or 14. Profiled with immunoSEQ multiplex PCR; TCRdb holds only in-frame clones, not every one. Among a few thousand clones listed, roughly 30% were seen once. V gave up 2 bases and J gave up 2 bases, with 7 bases separating them. The CDR3 totals 13 residues. Germline loops: CDR1 KGHPV, CDR2 FQNQEV (reference sequence). The study, taken as a whole, reports: Anatomically similar tissues had similar TCR repertoires within each patient. In patients and mice, blood and spleen missed much of tissue repertoire.

The chain links TRBV26 to TRBJ2-7, with a possible D match to TRBD1 (5 bases). The source material was skin. The sequence was obtained from a female BALB/c mouse given C57BL/6 T cells with graft-versus-host disease after an allogeneic hematopoietic cell transplant. The CDR3 here is CASSLQGPYEQYF. CDR3 DNA, as far as it was read: TGTGCCAGCAGTCTGCAGGGCCCCTATGAACAGTAC.